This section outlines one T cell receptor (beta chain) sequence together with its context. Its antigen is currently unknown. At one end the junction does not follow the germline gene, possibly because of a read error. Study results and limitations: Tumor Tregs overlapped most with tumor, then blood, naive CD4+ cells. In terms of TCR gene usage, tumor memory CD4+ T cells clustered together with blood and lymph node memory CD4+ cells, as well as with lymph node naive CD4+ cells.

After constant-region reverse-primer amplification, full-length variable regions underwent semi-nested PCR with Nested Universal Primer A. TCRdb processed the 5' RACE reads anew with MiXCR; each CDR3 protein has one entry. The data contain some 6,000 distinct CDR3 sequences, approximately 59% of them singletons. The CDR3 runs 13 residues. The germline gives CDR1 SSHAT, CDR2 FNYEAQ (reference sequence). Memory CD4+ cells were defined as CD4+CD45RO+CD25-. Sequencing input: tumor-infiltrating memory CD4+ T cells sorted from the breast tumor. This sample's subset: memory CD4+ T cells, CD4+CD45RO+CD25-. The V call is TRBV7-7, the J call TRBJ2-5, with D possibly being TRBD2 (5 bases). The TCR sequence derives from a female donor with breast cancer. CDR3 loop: CASSQGQAGTQYF. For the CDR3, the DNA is TGTGCTAGCAGCCAAGGCCAGGCGGGGACCCAGTACTTC.